A selection of T cell receptor beta chains follows, all from one sample in a study of cytomegalovirus exposure and HLA in healthy donors. The protocol was immunoSEQ multiplex PCR, while the TCRdb copy is restricted to in-frame clones and leaves out a portion. The sample carries about 160,000 clones, just under 90% recorded once. Material for sequencing was PBMCs. These receptor sequences come from a man aged 18 to 30 in good health and CMV-seropositive. The CDR3 runs from the conserved cysteine through the conserved F or W. The order of the fields is V gene, clone size, J gene, D gene, CDR3 DNA, CDR3 protein. The D gene is left open where the match is weak. Clone size is not always given. Where it is, it says once, few, many or a class for expanded clones.

>TRBV10-3|few|TRBJ2-7|TRBD1
TGTGCCATCAGTGATGACAGGGGAGCCTACGAGCAGTACTTC
CAISDDRGAYEQYF
>TRBV5-4|-|TRBJ1-5|-
TGTGCCAGCAGCAAGGGGGTGGGTAGCAATCAGCCCCAGCATTTT
CASSKGVGSNQPQHF
>TRBV7-9|-|TRBJ2-5|TRBD1
TGTGCCAGCAGCTATACCGGGACAGGAGACCGGCAGACCCAGTACTTC
CASSYTGTGDRQTQYF
>TRBV12-2|once|TRBJ2-4|-
TGTGCAAGTCGCTTATTGATCTCCGGGGCCAAAAACATTCAGTACTTC
CASRLLISGAKNIQYF
>TRBV2|-|TRBJ1-5|-
TGTGCCAGCAGTGGTCAGGGAAGCAATCAGCCCCAGCATTTT
CASSGQGSNQPQHF
>TRBV27|once|TRBJ2-3|-
TGTGCCAGCAGTTTGGCAGGAAACACAGATACGCAGTATTTT
CASSLAGNTDTQYF
>TRBV7-2|-|TRBJ2-1|TRBD2
TGTGCCAGCAGCTCCCTAGCGGGAGCAAGGGTCCACAATGAGCAGTTCTTC
CASSSLAGARVHNEQFF
>TRBV5-6|-|TRBJ2-1|TRBD2
TGTGCCAGCAGCTTGCGCCGGGAGGGGGCCTACAATGAGCAGTTCTTC
CASSLRREGAYNEQFF
>TRBV19|-|TRBJ2-2|-
TGTGCCAGTACTCCTACAGTCAGCACCGGGGAGCTGTTTTTT
CASTPTVSTGELFF
>TRBV15|-|TRBJ2-3|-
TGTGCCACCAGCAGAGATAGAGTCAACACAGATACGCAGTATTTT
CATSRDRVNTDTQYF
>TRBV19|-|TRBJ1-4|TRBD1
TGTGCCAGTAGTCTACCGGGACAGGGTCGGGAAAAACTGTTTTTT
CASSLPGQGREKLFF
>TRBV5-8|-|TRBJ1-5|TRBD1
TGTGCCAGCACCTCTGGGGACAGTTCATATAGCAATCAGCCCCAGCATTTT
CASTSGDSSYSNQPQHF
>TRBV12-5|-|TRBJ2-7|TRBD2
TGTGCTAGTGGTCCGGGACTAGCGCTATACGAGCAGTACTTC
CASGPGLALYEQYF
>TRBV4-1|-|TRBJ2-7|TRBD2
TGCGCCAGCAGCCAAGACAATCTAGCGGGAGGTATGCAGTACTTC
CASSQDNLAGGMQYF
>TRBV4-1|-|TRBJ1-1|TRBD1
TGCGCCAGCAGCCAGACAGGGGCCGTGAACACTGAAGCTTTCTTT
CASSQTGAVNTEAFF
>TRBV6-5|few|TRBJ1-2|-
TGTGCCAGCAGTTACCGGGCAGGGGTTGGCTACACCTTC
CASSYRAGVGYTF
>TRBV9|-|TRBJ2-6|-
TGTGCCAGCAGCCCCTCTGTCGGGAGCTCTGGGGCCAACGTCCTGACTTTC
CASSPSVGSSGANVLTF
>TRBV15|-|TRBJ2-1|-
TGTGCCACCAGTAAGGCCGGGTCCCCCAAACACAATGAGCAGTTCTTC
CATSKAGSPKHNEQFF
>TRBV28|-|TRBJ1-2|TRBD1
TGTGCCAGCGGATCCAGGGGGGTGGTCAACTATGGCTACACCTTC
CASGSRGVVNYGYTF
>TRBV9|-|TRBJ1-1|-
TGTGCCAGCAGCGTAGTCGGGGGGAACACTGAAGCTTTCTTT
CASSVVGGNTEAFF
>TRBV5-6|-|TRBJ2-7|TRBD2
TGTGCCAGCAGCTTGGGAGCGGGGGCCTACGAGCAGTACTTC
CASSLGAGAYEQYF
>TRBV12-5|few|TRBJ2-7|TRBD2
TGTGCTAGTGGTTTGGCTAGCGGGCACGAGCAGTACTTC
CASGLASGHEQYF
>TRBV6-5|few|TRBJ1-5|-
TGTGCCAGCAGTATAAGGGGAGGCGGACCCCAGCATTTT
CASSIRGGGPQHF
>TRBV5-1|-|TRBJ2-3|TRBD2
TGCGCCAGCAGCCCCGGACTAGCGGGGATCACAGATACGCAGTATTTT
CASSPGLAGITDTQYF
>TRBV18|-|TRBJ1-2|TRBD1
TGTGCCAGCTCACCAAGTATTGGACAGGCCGCACTAGGCTATGGCTACACCTTC
CASSPSIGQAALGYGYTF
>TRBV5-4|-|TRBJ1-3|-
TGTGCCAGCAGCCCCACGGCTGGAAACACCATATATTTT
CASSPTAGNTIYF
>TRBV28|-|TRBJ2-1|TRBD2
TGTGCCAGCAGCAGACTAGCGGGAGGGCCCTCCAATGAGCAGTTCTTC
CASSRLAGGPSNEQFF
>TRBV6-5|-|TRBJ2-7|TRBD2
TGTGCCAGCAGTTACTCGAAGGCGGGAGGCTACGAGCAGTACTTC
CASSYSKAGGYEQYF
>TRBV2|-|TRBJ2-4|TRBD1
TGTGCCACCACGGGACAGGGGTTAAACATTCAGTACTTC
CATTGQGLNIQYF
>TRBV7-3|-|TRBJ2-3|-
TGTGCCAGCAGCTTAGGTCAGGGCCTAGGGGATACGCAGTATTTT
CASSLGQGLGDTQYF
>TRBV5-7|-|TRBJ1-2|TRBD1
TGTGCCAGCAGCTTGGTTAGGGGGCTTTATGACTATGGCTACACCTTC
CASSLVRGLYDYGYTF
>TRBV30|once|TRBJ2-3|-
TGTGCCTGGAGTGCAAGCGGCACAGATACGCAGTATTTT
CAWSASGTDTQYF
>TRBV13|once|TRBJ2-3|-
TGTGCCAGCAGCGGACATTCAGGCATACCTAGCACAGATACGCAGTATTTT
CASSGHSGIPSTDTQYF
>TRBV6-5|few|TRBJ2-7|TRBD2
TGTGCCAGCAGCCTAGGACTAGCGGGACCCACCGAGCAGTACTTC
CASSLGLAGPTEQYF
>TRBV27|-|TRBJ1-5|TRBD1
TGTGCCACCAGGGGGACAGTCAATCAGCCCCAGCATTTT
CATRGTVNQPQHF
>TRBV28|-|TRBJ1-5|-
TGTGCCAGCAGTTTATTGTCTGGGGGGAGCAATCAGCCCCAGCATTTT
CASSLLSGGSNQPQHF
>TRBV7-3|-|TRBJ2-3|TRBD2
TGTGCCAGCAGCTTAAGTGGGGGGGATGCTCCTCCAGATACGCAGTATTTT
CASSLSGGDAPPDTQYF